This T cell receptor (beta chain) derives from a study of beta chain features in type 1 diabetes. Based on CD45RO/CCR7/CD25/CD127/CD95/CD27, CD4+ regulatory, stem cell-like memory, naive and central memory cells were sorted. Study results and caveats: TCRB CDR3s were moderately but significantly shorter in Type 1 diabetes patients in all four CD4+ subsets. These data did not resolve whether HLA type affects TCRB rearrangement. PCR might pick shorter templates more often, in the same way for patients and controls. Sequencing used cDNA, and cells with high TCR expression could therefore be over-represented.

The whole isolated RNA underwent reverse transcription, so sequencing captured expressed TCRB transcripts. TCRdb's table, derived via immunoSEQ multiplex PCR, lists solely in-frame clones and lacks some. The table records 600,000 to 700,000 clones, roughly 12% of them present only once. This CDR3 is 14 amino acids long. Germline CDR1 reads MNHEY; CDR2 reads SVGAGI. V lost 0 bases and J 1 base, leaving 6 bases between the germline ends. This clone turned up a few times. No antigen is known for it. This chain links TRBV6-5 with TRBJ2-5, with D hard to call. Specimen: naive CD4+ T cells from blood. This TCR derives from a young man with type 1 diabetes. The CDR3 spells CASSYSRAQETQYF. As DNA, the CDR3 is TGTGCCAGCAGTTACTCAAGGGCCCAAGAGACCCAGTACTTC.